Here is one T cell receptor (beta chain) with its context. No antigen is known for it. This CDR3 is built from 14 residues. In germline, CDR1 is SNHLY, CDR2 FYNNEI. The data originate from a study of cytomegalovirus exposure and HLA in healthy donors. Study results and limitations: Among immune exposure information, only CMV serostatus was available. A missense DCLRE1C variant was associated with V- and J-gene trimming of TCR beta chains in a later analysis, and an independent cohort replicated the association.

Vbeta (60) and Jbeta (13) primers were used in the PCR. Assay used: immunoSEQ multiplex PCR; TCRdb lists only in-frame clones, some missing. The repertoire consists of 100,000 to 120,000 clones, with 65% to 80% occurring once and the leading ten covering about 6.8%. The chain couples TRBV2 to TRBJ2-5; 7 positions match TRBD1. The end of the DNA aligns better with TRBJ2-7, so the J call may be wrong. Input material: PBMCs. This clonotype was obtained from a man aged 25-40 years in good health and CMV-seropositive. This chain's CDR3 is CASSKWDSSYEQYF. The CDR3 nucleotides are TGTGCCAGCAGTAAATGGGACAGCTCCTACGAGCAGTACTTC.